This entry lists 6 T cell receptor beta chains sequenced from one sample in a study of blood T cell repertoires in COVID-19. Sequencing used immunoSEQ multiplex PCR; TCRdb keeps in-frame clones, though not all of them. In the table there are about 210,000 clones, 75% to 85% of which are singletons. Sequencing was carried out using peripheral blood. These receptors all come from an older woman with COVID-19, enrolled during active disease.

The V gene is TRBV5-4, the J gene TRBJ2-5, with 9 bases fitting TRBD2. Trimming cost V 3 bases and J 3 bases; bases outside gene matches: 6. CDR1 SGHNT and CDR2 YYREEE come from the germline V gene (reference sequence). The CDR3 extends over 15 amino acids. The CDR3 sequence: CASSSRLAGEETQYF. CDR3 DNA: TGTGCCAGCAGCTCCAGATTAGCGGGGGAAGAGACCCAGTACTTC.

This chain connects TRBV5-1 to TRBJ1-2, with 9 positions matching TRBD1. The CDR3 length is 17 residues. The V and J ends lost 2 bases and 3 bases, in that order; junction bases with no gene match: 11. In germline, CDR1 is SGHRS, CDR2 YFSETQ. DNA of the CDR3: TGCGCCAGCAGCTTCAGGGAAACAGGGGGCGCCGACTATGGCTACACCTTC. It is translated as CASSFRETGGADYGYTF. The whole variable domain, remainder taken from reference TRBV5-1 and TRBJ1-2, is KAGVTQTPRYLIKTRGQQVTLSCSPISGHRSVSWYQQTPGQGLQFLFEYFSETQRNKGNFPGRFSGRQFSNSRSEMNVSTLELGDSALYLCASSFRETGGADYGYTFGSGTRLTVV.

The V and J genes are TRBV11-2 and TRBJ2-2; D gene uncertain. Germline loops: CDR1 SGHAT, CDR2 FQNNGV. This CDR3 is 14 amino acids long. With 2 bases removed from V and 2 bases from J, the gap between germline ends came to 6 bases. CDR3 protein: CASSLSINTGELFF. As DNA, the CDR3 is TGTGCCAGCAGCTTATCAATTAACACCGGGGAGCTGTTTTTT.

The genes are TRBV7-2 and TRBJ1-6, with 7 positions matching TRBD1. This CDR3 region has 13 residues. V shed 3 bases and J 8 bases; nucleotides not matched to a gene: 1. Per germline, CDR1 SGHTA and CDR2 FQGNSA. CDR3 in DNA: TGTGCCAGCAGCTTCCAGGGGGATTCACCCCTCCACTTT. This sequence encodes CASSFQGDSPLHF.

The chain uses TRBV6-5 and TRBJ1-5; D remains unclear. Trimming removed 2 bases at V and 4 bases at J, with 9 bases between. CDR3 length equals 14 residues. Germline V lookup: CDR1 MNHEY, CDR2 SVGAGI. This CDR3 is CASSYMADNQPQHF. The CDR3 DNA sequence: TGTGCCAGCAGTTACATGGCAGATAATCAGCCCCAGCATTTT.

The CDR3 region is CATRRGPSNQPQHF. The DNA for the CDR3 is TGTGCCACCCGGAGGGGTCCAAGCAATCAGCCCCAGCATTTT. The gene calls are TRBV2 and TRBJ1-5; D is possibly TRBD1 (5 bases). CDR1 is SNHLY and CDR2 is FYNNEI in the germline V gene. The CDR3 runs 14 residues. V lost 10 bases and J lost 1, with 14 bases in between.